This is a list of T cell receptor beta chains from one sample in a study of tissue T cells after allogeneic stem cell transplantation. The protocol was immunoSEQ multiplex PCR, while the TCRdb copy is restricted to in-frame clones and leaves out a portion. The sample consists of tens of thousands of clones, around 79% of them appearing once. The sequences come from tissue from the ileum, collected at autopsy. These receptors all come from a female donor of 60 years or more with lung cancer. CDR3s leave out the opening cysteine and the closing phenylalanine or tryptophan. The listing skips clone size in some rows; elsewhere it reads once, few, many or a size class.

TRBV21-1	TRBJ1-1	11	NA	ASLGRQNTEAF
TRBV7-2	TRBJ2-5	12	NA	ASENRGGSVTQY
TRBV4-1	TRBJ2-3	16	NA	ASSPGTSGPGGPDTQY
TRBV12-5	TRBJ2-2	14	few	ASGLGRLADTGELF
TRBV5-1	TRBJ1-6	16	few	ASSLNDRAGGGNSPLH
TRBV3-1/TRBV3-2	TRBJ1-3	14	medium-sized	ASSQDFRGGVDTIY
TRBV29-1	TRBJ2-4	13	NA	SVETGGAAKNIQY
TRBV5-6	TRBJ2-3	12	NA	ASSPRDTTDTQY
TRBV18	TRBJ1-2	11	NA	ASSADRTAGYT
TRBV14	TRBJ1-6	14	NA	ASSRDSNSYNSPLH
TRBV5-6	TRBJ1-2	13	NA	ASSLGDRAIYGYT
TRBV24-1	TRBJ2-3	13	NA	ATSDSTGVTDTQY
TRBV6-6	TRBJ1-1	11	NA	ASCRDQNTEAF
TRBV5-4	TRBJ2-6	15	few	ASSPYRRISGANVLT
TRBV5-1	TRBJ2-3	11	NA	ASRGTGTDTQY
TRBV7-2	TRBJ2-3	13	NA	ASSLGLRGGHTQY
TRBV6-1	TRBJ2-3	12	NA	ASSDRGSTDTQY
TRBV20-1	TRBJ2-7	12	NA	SASSGTGTYEQY
TRBV27	TRBJ2-2	15	NA	ASSLERRAGMTGELF
TRBV4-3	TRBJ1-1	11	NA	ASSLGQGLPAF
TRBV7-9	TRBJ1-1	13	NA	ASSLVGTLNTEAF
TRBV7-2	TRBJ1-3	12	NA	ASSLTQYGNTIY
TRBV5-6	TRBJ1-4	14	NA	ASSLMGARGNEKLF
TRBV18	TRBJ2-1	11	NA	ASSPQSYNEQF
TRBV18	TRBJ2-2	15	NA	ASSPPYQGPVAGELF
TRBV7-3	TRBJ2-3	12	once	ASSLGPGRDTQY
TRBV15	TRBJ1-4	15	NA	ATSRGPGGGNNEKLF
TRBV6-5	TRBJ1-5	13	NA	ASNPTGGHGQPQH
TRBV6-4	TRBJ1-2	11	NA	ASSEQPGYGYT
TRBV6-5	TRBJ1-2	12	once	ASRDRGSNYGYT
TRBV5-3	TRBJ2-3	15	NA	ARSFNGRSYFTDTQY
TRBV6-5	TRBJ2-1	12	once	ASSYGTRRNEQF
TRBV24-1	TRBJ2-3	13	once	ATIWTGGVTDTQY
TRBV18	TRBJ1-2	12	NA	ASSAGTGVYGYT
TRBV19	TRBJ2-1	13	NA	ASNHLAGARGEQF
TRBV30	TRBJ1-5	10	few	AWSVESQPQH
TRBV4-2	TRBJ1-2	14	NA	ASSREEDPANYGYT
TRBV3-1/TRBV3-2	TRBJ1-2	11	NA	ASSPLGAYGYT
TRBV4-1	TRBJ1-2	13	NA	ASSQAETVPYGYT
TRBV12-5	TRBJ2-5	11	NA	ASGSSVGETQY
TRBV4-2	TRBJ1-3	14	few	ASSQETGVAGNTIY
TRBV7-8	TRBJ2-2	12	NA	ASNLQALTGELF